Listed below are T cell receptor beta chains from one sample, sequenced in a study of cytomegalovirus exposure and HLA in healthy donors. Libraries were prepared by immunoSEQ multiplex PCR; TCRdb keeps only in-frame clonotypes and omits some of them. Recorded for this sample: roughly 120,000 clones. Input material: PBMCs. These receptors were collected from a man aged 35 to 55 in good health and CMV-seronegative. Both conserved end residues are part of each CDR3. The D gene is left open where the match is weak.

j_call,v_call,d_call,cdr3_nt,cdr3_aa
TRBJ2-3,TRBV5-1,-,TGCGCCAGCAGCTTGGGGTTGATACGATTCGGTACGCAGTATTTT,CASSLGLIRFGTQYF
TRBJ2-7,TRBV6-5,-,TGTGCCAGCAGTCGCACAGGGTCCGGCTACGAGCAGTACTTC,CASSRTGSGYEQYF
TRBJ2-7,TRBV5-4,-,TGTGCCAGCAGCCCGCGGGCGGGAAGTAGCTCCTACGAGCAGTACTTC,CASSPRAGSSSYEQYF
TRBJ2-7,TRBV7-9,TRBD2,TGTGCCAGCAGCTTAGGTGCGGGAGGGCCGGGGTCCTACGAGCAGTACTTC,CASSLGAGGPGSYEQYF
TRBJ2-3,TRBV6-5,-,TGTGCCAGCAGTTACGGGGGACTGATCTCAGATACGCAGTATTTT,CASSYGGLISDTQYF
TRBJ2-7,TRBV5-1,TRBD2,TGCGCCAGCAGCCCGAGTCTAGCGGTAACCTACGAGCAGTACTTC,CASSPSLAVTYEQYF
TRBJ2-7,TRBV5-1,-,TGCGCCAGCAGTAGGGGGGGAGGGCACCACGAGCAGTACTTC,CASSRGGGHHEQYF
TRBJ2-3,TRBV19,TRBD1,TGTGCCAGTAGTATGAGGAACTCGGGACAGCCCCACTCGGGAGATACGCAGTATTTT,CASSMRNSGQPHSGDTQYF
TRBJ2-6,TRBV7-9,-,TGTGCCAGCAGCTTTAGGGGGTCTGGGGCCAACGTCCTGACTTTC,CASSFRGSGANVLTF
TRBJ2-7,TRBV6-1,TRBD1,TGTGCCAGCCGGGGACAGGGGGCCTACGAGCAGTACTTC,CASRGQGAYEQYF
TRBJ1-4,TRBV11-1,TRBD1,TGTGCCAGCAGCACCGACAGGGTACGCGACGAAAAACTGTTTTTT,CASSTDRVRDEKLFF
TRBJ2-2,TRBV6-5,TRBD1,TGTGCCAGCAGCAGGGGACAGGGGGAAACCGGGGAGCTGTTTTTT,CASSRGQGETGELFF
TRBJ1-2,TRBV5-1,-,TGCGCCAGCAGCTTGGGAGGCCCTGGGAACTATGGCTACACCTTC,CASSLGGPGNYGYTF
TRBJ1-2,TRBV9,TRBD1,TGTGCCAGCAGCGCCAGCACGGGACAGATGTACTATGGCTACACCTTC,CASSASTGQMYYGYTF
TRBJ1-5,TRBV6-6,TRBD1,TGTGCCAGCAGGGGACAGGGCGGACAGCCCCAGCATTTT,CASRGQGGQPQHF
TRBJ1-2,TRBV10-1,TRBD1,TGCGCCAGCAGCGGCAGGGGACAGGATGGCTACACCTTC,CASSGRGQDGYTF
TRBJ1-4,TRBV19,TRBD1,TGTGCCAGTAGTACCACAGGGGCTAATGAAAAACTGTTTTTT,CASSTTGANEKLFF
TRBJ1-2,TRBV5-4,-,TGTGCCAGCAGCCCCCCCCGACAGGAAATCTATGGCTACACCTTC,CASSPPRQEIYGYTF
TRBJ1-1,TRBV10-1,-,TGCGCCAGCAGTGAAGGGGTCGGGTACACTGAAGCTTTCTTT,CASSEGVGYTEAFF
TRBJ2-1,TRBV6-1,-,TGTGCCAGCAGTGAAGGTAAAGGAGGACGACATGAGCAGTTCTTC,CASSEGKGGRHEQFF
TRBJ2-5,TRBV19,TRBD1,TGTGCCAGTAGTGGGGGACAGCTTCAAGAGACCCAGTACTTC,CASSGGQLQETQYF
TRBJ2-1,TRBV10-3,TRBD2,TGTGCCATCACATCGGGAGGCTCCTACAATGAGCAGTTCTTC,CAITSGGSYNEQFF
TRBJ2-1,TRBV6-1,TRBD2,TGTGCCAGCACCGGGACTAGCGGGAGTTACAATGAGCAGTTCTTC,CASTGTSGSYNEQFF
TRBJ1-5,TRBV30,-,TGTGCCTGGAGTTCTACAGGGAATCAGCCCCAGCATTTT,CAWSSTGNQPQHF
TRBJ1-3,TRBV10-3,-,TGTGCCATGCGGGGTGACTCTGGAAACACCATATATTTT,CAMRGDSGNTIYF
TRBJ2-3,TRBV30,-,TGTGCCTGGAGCAACGAAGGGCAGGGGTGGGCAGATACGCAGTATTTT,CAWSNEGQGWADTQYF
TRBJ2-7,TRBV10-2,TRBD2,TGCGCCAGCGTACGGACTAGCGGGGCCTACGAGCAGTACTTC,CASVRTSGAYEQYF
TRBJ1-2,TRBV5-1,TRBD1,TGCGCCAGCAGCTTGACCCCGGGACAGGGGGCGTCTGGCTACACCTTC,CASSLTPGQGASGYTF
TRBJ2-5,TRBV5-1,-,TGCGCCAGCAGCTTGGTCGGGGGAAATCAAGAGACCCAGTACTTC,CASSLVGGNQETQYF
TRBJ2-4,TRBV28,TRBD1,TGTGCCAGCAGTCTTCCGGGACAGGGGGGAAACATTCAGTACTTC,CASSLPGQGGNIQYF
TRBJ2-2,TRBV5-1,-,TGCGCCAGCAGGGAGATGTACACCGGGGAGCTGTTTTTT,CASREMYTGELFF
TRBJ1-5,TRBV30,-,TGTGCCTGGAGGGGTACAGGTAACAATCAGCCCCAGCATTTT,CAWRGTGNNQPQHF
TRBJ2-3,TRBV10-2,-,TGCGCCAGCAGTGAGTCGAGGACTGGTAGCACAGATACGCAGTATTTT,CASSESRTGSTDTQYF
TRBJ2-7,TRBV11-3,TRBD2,TGTGCCAGCAGCTTAAGGCGGGAGGGCCGTTACGAGCAGTACTTC,CASSLRREGRYEQYF
TRBJ2-4,TRBV28,-,TGTGCCACCCTCTCAAGGGGAGGCAAAAACATTCAGTACTTC,CATLSRGGKNIQYF
TRBJ2-7,TRBV21-1,-,TGTGCCAGCAGCAAGGGGTTAAACAGGATCTACGAGCAGTACTTC,CASSKGLNRIYEQYF
TRBJ2-3,TRBV7-6,-,TGTGCCAGCAGCTTCTTAACAGGAGCAGATACGCAGTATTTT,CASSFLTGADTQYF
TRBJ1-2,TRBV2,TRBD1,TGTGCCAGCAGTGATAGAGCAGGGGGCAGGTATGGCTACACCTTC,CASSDRAGGRYGYTF